The sequence of this T cell receptor (beta chain) was determined in a study of shared clonotypes between healthy human individuals. General study findings and limits: The study generally estimated greater richness for naive than memory subsets. Between four donors, naive CD4 clonotypes were shared at a level of about 5%.

The CDR3 runs 18 residues. Per germline, CDR1 SGHRS and CDR2 YFSETQ. V was pared by 4 bases and J by 1 base, with 15 bases of the junction left unmatched. Worth noting for this clone: The antigen is not known.

The assay was run at deep level. Per the original data handling: ImmunoSEQ sequences covered only the junction and lacked quality scores; filtering therefore differed. Using immunoSEQ multiplex PCR, the repertoire was profiled, and TCRdb retains in-frame clones only, with some absent. V, J and clone size were drawn from that table, and D and trimming were deduced from the DNA. This sample has over a million clones, with 96% found just once. The sequenced material came from naive CD4+ T cells sorted from blood. This sample's subset: CD45RA+ positively selected. This TCR was recovered from a man aged 30 to 45 in good health. V and J are TRBV5-1 and TRBJ2-7; 9 bases match TRBD2. The CDR3 DNA reads as TGCGCCAGCAGCGCCCGGGGCGGGAGGGTCGGTAGGTCCTACGAGCAGTACTTC. Protein sequence: CASSARGGRVGRSYEQYF.